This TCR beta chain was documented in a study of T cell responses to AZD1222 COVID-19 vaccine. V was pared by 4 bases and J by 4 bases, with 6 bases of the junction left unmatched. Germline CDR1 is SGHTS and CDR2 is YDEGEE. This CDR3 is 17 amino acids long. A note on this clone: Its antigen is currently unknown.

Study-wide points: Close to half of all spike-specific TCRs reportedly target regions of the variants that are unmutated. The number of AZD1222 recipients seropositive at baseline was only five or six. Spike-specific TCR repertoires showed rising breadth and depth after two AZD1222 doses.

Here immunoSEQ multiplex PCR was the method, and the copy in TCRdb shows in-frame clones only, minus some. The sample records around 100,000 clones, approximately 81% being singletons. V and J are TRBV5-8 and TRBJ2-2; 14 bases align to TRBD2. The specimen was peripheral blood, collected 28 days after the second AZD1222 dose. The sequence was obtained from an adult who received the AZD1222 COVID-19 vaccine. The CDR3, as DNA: TGTGCCAGCAGCCTGCAGGGACTAGCGGGAGTCACCGGGGAGCTGTTTTTT. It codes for CASSLQGLAGVTGELFF.